This T cell receptor beta chain emerged from a study of T cells after yellow fever vaccination. About the study: Low-cell-number fractions were prepared with SMART-Seq v4 Ultra Low Input. Notes on the study in general: Though it reached lower strength, the secondary response hit its peak faster, day 5 versus 15. Boosting was followed by the reappearance of most primary-vaccination clones (around 95% CD4, under 90% CD8).

Synthesis of TCR cDNA relied on 5'RACE template switching, which attached a universal primer site and UMIs. TCRdb redid the calling of the 5' RACE reads with MiXCR, one entry per CDR3 protein. The sample contains some 250,000 distinct CDR3 sequences, 3.6% of which appear only once. In its sample, this clonotype was seen many times. Its target is not known. Germline V gives CDR1 KGHSH, CDR2 LQKENI. This CDR3 contains 17 residues. V was shortened by 2 bases and J by 1 base, with 17 bases between the two germline ends. This TCR derives from a man aged 18 to 30 who received the YFV17D yellow fever vaccine. Sequencing used PBMCs, obtained 15 days after the yellow fever booster vaccination. The chain joins TRBV18 to TRBJ1-1; D might be TRBD1 (6 bases). For the CDR3, the DNA is TGTGCCAGCTCACCAATGGCGGGGGCGCTTGGGAACACTGAAGCTTTCTTT. It specifies CASSPMAGALGNTEAFF.